What follows are 4 T cell receptor beta chains derived from one specimen sequenced in a study of shared T cell receptors in the human thymus. The data were produced by immunoSEQ multiplex PCR, yet TCRdb's version contains in-frame clones alone and is incomplete. The repertoire includes hundreds of thousands of clones, 75% to 80% of them detected once, and more than 0.01% sits in the top ten. The same data also contributed to another study, on human thymus T cells.

Sequenced: thymocytes. The receptors come from a boy under two years old with a congenital heart defect.

J is TRBJ1-5 and V is TRBV27; no clear D. CDR1 MNHEY and CDR2 SMNVEV come from the germline V gene (reference sequence). The CDR3 consists of 13 residues. The V and J ends lost 3 bases and 4 bases respectively, with 7 bases between them. The CDR3 DNA is TGTGCCAGCAGTTTTTACCTAAATCAGCCCCAGCATTTT. This sequence encodes CASSFYLNQPQHF.

The J gene is TRBJ1-2, the V gene TRBV4-3; maybe TRBD1 (6 bases). Trimming shortened V by 4 bases and J by 2 bases, and 14 bases separated the two germline ends. CDR3 length equals 15 residues. The germline CDR1 and CDR2 sequences are LGHNA and YSLEER. DNA of the CDR3: TGCGCCAGCAGCCCTACAGGGCTGGAAAACTATGGCTACACCTTC. This translates into CASSPTGLENYGYTF.

This chain connects TRBV28 to TRBJ2-7; no clear D. V was trimmed by 3 bases and J by 13 bases, leaving 13 bases between them. The CDR3 totals 11 residues. CDR1 is MDHEN, CDR2 SYDVKM, per germline. The CDR3 DNA reads as TGTGCCAGCAGTTTCTACGGGTCCGGATACTTC. As protein: CASSFYGSGYF.

The chain couples TRBV28 to TRBJ2-3; 7 positions agree with TRBD2. V lost 5 bases to trimming and J lost 4 bases; unmatched junction nucleotides: 6. Germline CDR1 and CDR2: MDHEN and SYDVKM. The CDR3 is 14 residues long. The CDR3 DNA sequence: TGTGCCAGCAGTATAACTAGCGTCGCAGATACGCAGTATTTT. This translates into CASSITSVADTQYF.